The following is a T cell receptor (beta chain) sequence with its context. Antigen unknown. The ends were cut back, 0 bases at V and 6 bases at J, with 12 bases in the middle. Germline V lookup: CDR1 LGHNA, CDR2 YNFKEQ. The length of the CDR3 is 15 residues. The data derive from a study of beta chain features in type 1 diabetes. Of the isolated RNA, all was reverse transcribed, and so the sequenced material was expressed TCRB transcripts. Profiled with immunoSEQ multiplex PCR; TCRdb holds only in-frame clones, not every one. This sample has approximately 260,000 clones, with roughly 22% found just once. Study conclusions and caveats: Researchers report that Type 1 diabetes patients had moderately but significantly shorter TCRB CDR3s across all four CD4+ subsets.

Material for sequencing was naive CD4+ T cells from blood. The sequence was obtained from a middle-aged woman with type 1 diabetes. The chain combines TRBV4-2 with TRBJ2-4; a possible D gene is TRBD2 (6 bases). CDR3 sequence reads: CASSQDSGETNIQYF. CDR3 DNA sequence: TGTGCCAGCAGCCAAGATTCGGGGGAGACAAACATTCAGTACTTC.